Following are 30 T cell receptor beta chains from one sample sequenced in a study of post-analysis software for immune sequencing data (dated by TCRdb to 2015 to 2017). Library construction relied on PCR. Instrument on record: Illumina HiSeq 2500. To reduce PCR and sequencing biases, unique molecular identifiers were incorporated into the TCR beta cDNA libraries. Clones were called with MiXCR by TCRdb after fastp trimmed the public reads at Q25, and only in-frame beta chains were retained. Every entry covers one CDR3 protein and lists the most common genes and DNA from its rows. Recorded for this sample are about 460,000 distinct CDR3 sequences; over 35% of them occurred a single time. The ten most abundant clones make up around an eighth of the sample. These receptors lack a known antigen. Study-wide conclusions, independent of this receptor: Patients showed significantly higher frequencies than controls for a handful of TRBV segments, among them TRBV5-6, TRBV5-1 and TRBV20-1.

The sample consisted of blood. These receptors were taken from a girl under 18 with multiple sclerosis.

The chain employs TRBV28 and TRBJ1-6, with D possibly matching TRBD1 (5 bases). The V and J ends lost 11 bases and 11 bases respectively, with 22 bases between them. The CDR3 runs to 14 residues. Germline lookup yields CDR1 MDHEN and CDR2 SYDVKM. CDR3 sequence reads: CAGTSGPASTPLHF. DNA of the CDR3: TGTGCCGGCACCTCGGGACCGGCTTCGACACCCCTCCACTTT.

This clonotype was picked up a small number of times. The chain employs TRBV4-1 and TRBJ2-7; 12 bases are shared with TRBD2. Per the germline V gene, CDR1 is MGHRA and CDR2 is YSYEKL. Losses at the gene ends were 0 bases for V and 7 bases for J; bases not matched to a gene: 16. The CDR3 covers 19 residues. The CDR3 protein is CASSQDRIWTSGKGNEQYF. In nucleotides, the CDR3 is TGCGCCAGCAGCCAAGACCGCATTTGGACTAGCGGGAAGGGCAATGAGCAGTACTTC.

The CDR3 sequence is CAISGHLGYEQYF. The CDR3, as DNA: TGTGCCATCTCGGGCCATCTAGGCTACGAGCAGTACTTC. This rearrangement joins TRBV10-3 to TRBJ2-7; no reliable D call. The germline CDR1 and CDR2 sequences are ENHRY and SYGVKD. This CDR3 is 13 amino acids long. V lost 8 bases and J 3 bases, leaving 14 bases between the germline ends.

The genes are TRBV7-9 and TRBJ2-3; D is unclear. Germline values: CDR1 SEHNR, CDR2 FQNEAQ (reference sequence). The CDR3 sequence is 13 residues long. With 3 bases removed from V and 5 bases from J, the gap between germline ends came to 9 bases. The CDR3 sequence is CASSFGSRDTQYF. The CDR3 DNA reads TGTGCCAGCAGCTTTGGCTCTAGAGATACGCAGTATTTT.

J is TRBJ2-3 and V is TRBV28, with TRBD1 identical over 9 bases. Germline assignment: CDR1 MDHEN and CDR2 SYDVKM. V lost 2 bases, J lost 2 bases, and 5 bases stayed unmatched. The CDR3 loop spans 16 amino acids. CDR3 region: CASSLGQGTLTDTQYF. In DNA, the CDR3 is TGTGCCAGCAGTTTAGGACAGGGGACCCTCACAGATACGCAGTATTTT.

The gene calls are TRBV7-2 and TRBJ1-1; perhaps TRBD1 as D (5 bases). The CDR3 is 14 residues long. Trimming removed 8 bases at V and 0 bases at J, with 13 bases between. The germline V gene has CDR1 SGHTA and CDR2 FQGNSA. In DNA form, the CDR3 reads TGTGCCAGCTGCGACCTCAGGGTGAACACTGAAGCTTTCTTT. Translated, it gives CASCDLRVNTEAFF.

The CDR3, as DNA: TGTGCCAGCAGTTTATCCGGACAGGGGGTAGGAGAAAAACTGTTTTTT. It specifies CASSLSGQGVGEKLFF. The rearrangement uses TRBV28 and TRBJ1-4; TRBD1 aligns across 10 bases. The CDR3 covers 16 residues. Germline trimming cut 1 base from V and 8 bases from J; bases unmatched to any gene: 7. Germline V gene sequence: CDR1 MDHEN, CDR2 SYDVKM. Supplemented by reference TRBV28 and TRBJ1-4, the full variable domain reads DVKVTQSSRYLVKRTGEKVFLECVQDMDHENMFWYRQDPGLGLRLIYFSYDVKMKEKGDIPEGYSVSREKKERFSLILESASTNQTSMYLCASSLSGQGVGEKLFFGSGTQLSVL.

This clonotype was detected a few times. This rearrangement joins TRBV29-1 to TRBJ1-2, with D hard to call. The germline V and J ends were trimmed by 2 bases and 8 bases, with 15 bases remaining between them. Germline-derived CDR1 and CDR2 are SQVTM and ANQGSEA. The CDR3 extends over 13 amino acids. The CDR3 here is CSVEWQVLGGYTF. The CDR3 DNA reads TGCAGCGTTGAATGGCAGGTCTTGGGCGGCTACACCTTC.

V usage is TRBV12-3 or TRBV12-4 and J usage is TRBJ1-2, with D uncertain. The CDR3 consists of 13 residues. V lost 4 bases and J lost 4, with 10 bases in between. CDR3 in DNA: TGTGCCAGCAGTTCCTCGTTGGGCTATGGCTACACCTTC. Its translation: CASSSSLGYGYTF.

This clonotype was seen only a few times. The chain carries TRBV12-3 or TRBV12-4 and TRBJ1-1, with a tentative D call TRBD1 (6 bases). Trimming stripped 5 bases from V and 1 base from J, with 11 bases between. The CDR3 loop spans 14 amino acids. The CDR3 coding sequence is TGTGCCAGCAGTCCACGGACAGCGAACACTGAAGCTTTCTTT. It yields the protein CASSPRTANTEAFF.

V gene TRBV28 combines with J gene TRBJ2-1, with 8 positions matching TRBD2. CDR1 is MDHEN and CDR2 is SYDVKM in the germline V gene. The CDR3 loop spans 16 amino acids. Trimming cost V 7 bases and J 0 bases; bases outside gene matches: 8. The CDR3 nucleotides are TGTGCCAGCACCCCACGGGAGGGGAGCTCCTACAATGAGCAGTTCTTC. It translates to CASTPREGSSYNEQFF.

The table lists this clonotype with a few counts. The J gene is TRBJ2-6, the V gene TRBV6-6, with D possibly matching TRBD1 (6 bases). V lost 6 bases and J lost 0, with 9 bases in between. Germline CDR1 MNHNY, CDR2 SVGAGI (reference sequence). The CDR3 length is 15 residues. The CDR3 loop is CASRYRDSGANVLTF. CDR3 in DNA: TGTGCCAGCAGATACAGGGACTCTGGGGCCAACGTCCTGACTTTC.

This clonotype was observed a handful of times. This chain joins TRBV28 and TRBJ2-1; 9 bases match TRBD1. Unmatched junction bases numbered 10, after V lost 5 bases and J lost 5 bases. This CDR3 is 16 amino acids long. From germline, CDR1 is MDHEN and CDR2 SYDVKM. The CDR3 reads CASSTPGQGSNNEQFF. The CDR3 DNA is TGTGCCAGCAGTACCCCCGGACAGGGGTCTAACAATGAGCAGTTCTTC.

DNA of the CDR3: TGCAGTGCTAGAGCGATAATAACTAGCAGGAGCACAGATACGCAGTATTTT. Protein sequence: CSARAIITSRSTDTQYF. The chain links TRBV20-1 to TRBJ2-3, with D perhaps TRBD2 (6 bases). Germline V lookup: CDR1 DFQATT, CDR2 SNEGSKA (reference sequence). V lost 1 base and J 0 bases, leaving 17 bases between the germline ends. This CDR3 comprises 17 residues.

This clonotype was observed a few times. The CDR3 reads CASSPPMGQGVGQPQHF. Here the CDR3 DNA reads TGTGCCAGCTCACCACCGATGGGACAGGGGGTAGGTCAGCCCCAGCATTTT. This rearrangement joins TRBV18 to TRBJ1-5, with 11 nucleotides matching TRBD1. The germline CDR1 and CDR2 sequences are KGHSH and LQKENI. With 0 bases clipped from V and 6 bases from J, the junction kept 7 bases outside the gene matches. CDR3 length: 17 amino acids.

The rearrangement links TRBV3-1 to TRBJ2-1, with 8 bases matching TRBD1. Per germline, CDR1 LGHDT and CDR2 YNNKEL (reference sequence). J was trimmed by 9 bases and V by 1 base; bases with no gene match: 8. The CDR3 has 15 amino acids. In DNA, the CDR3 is TGTGCCAGCAGCCAAGCGGAGACAGGGGTTTCTGAGCAGTTCTTC. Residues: CASSQAETGVSEQFF.

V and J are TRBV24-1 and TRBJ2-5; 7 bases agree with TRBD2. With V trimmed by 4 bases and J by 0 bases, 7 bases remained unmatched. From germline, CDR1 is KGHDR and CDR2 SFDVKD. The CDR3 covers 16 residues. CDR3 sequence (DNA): TGTGCCACCAGTGAACCTAGCGGACGGTACCAAGAGACCCAGTACTTC. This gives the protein CATSEPSGRYQETQYF.

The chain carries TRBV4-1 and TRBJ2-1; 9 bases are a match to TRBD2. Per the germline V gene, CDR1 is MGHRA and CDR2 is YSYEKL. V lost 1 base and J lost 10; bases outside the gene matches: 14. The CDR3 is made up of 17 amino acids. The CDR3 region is CASSQVSGRHQTAEQFF. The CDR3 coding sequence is TGCGCCAGCAGCCAAGTAAGCGGGAGGCACCAGACGGCGGAGCAGTTCTTC.

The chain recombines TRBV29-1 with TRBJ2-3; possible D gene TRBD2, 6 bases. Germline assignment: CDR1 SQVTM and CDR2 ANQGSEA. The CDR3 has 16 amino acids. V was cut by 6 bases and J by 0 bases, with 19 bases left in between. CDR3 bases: TGCAGCGTGAAAGGGAGCTGGCGGGGAAGCACAGATACGCAGTATTTT. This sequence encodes CSVKGSWRGSTDTQYF.

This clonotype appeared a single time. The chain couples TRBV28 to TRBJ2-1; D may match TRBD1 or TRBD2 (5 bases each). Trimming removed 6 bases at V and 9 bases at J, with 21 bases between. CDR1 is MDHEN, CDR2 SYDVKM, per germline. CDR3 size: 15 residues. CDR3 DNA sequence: TGTGCCAGCAGGACCGCGGGTGTGGGGCTCCCTGAGCAGTTCTTC. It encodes CASRTAGVGLPEQFF.

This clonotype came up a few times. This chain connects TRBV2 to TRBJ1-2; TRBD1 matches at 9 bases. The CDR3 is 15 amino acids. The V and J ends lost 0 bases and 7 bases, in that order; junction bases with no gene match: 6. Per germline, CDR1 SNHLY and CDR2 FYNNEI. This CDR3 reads CASSEATGGWGGYTF. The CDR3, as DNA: TGTGCCAGCAGTGAAGCCACAGGGGGCTGGGGTGGCTACACCTTC.

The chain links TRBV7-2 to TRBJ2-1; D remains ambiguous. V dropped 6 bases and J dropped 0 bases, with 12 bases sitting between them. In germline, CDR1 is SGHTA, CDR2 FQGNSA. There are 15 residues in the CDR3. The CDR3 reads CASRTPVSSYNEQFF. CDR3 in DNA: TGTGCCAGCAGGACCCCAGTGAGCTCCTACAATGAGCAGTTCTTC.

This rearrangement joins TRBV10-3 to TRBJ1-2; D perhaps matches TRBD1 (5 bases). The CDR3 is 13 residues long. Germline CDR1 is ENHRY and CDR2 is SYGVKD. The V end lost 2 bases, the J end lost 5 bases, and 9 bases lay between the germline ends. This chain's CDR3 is CAISERGAYGYTF. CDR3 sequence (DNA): TGTGCCATCAGTGAGCGGGGCGCTTATGGCTACACCTTC.

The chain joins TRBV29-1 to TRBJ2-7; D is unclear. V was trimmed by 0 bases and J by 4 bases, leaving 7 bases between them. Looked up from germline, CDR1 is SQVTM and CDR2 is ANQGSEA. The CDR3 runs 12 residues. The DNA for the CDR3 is TGCAGCGTTGAAGAAGGTGCGTACGAGCAGTACTTC. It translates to CSVEEGAYEQYF.

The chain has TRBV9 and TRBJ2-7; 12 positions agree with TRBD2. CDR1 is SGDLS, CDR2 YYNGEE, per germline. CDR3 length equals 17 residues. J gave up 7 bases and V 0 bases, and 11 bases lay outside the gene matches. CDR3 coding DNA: TGTGCCAGCAGCGTAGATGGGACTAGCGGGTCCTACAATGAGCAGTACTTC. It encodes CASSVDGTSGSYNEQYF.

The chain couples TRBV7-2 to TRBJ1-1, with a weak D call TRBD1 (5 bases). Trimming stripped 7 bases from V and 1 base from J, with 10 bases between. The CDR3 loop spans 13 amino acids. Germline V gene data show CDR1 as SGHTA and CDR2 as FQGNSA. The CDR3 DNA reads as TGTGCCAGCATCGTCGACAGGAACACTGAAGCTTTCTTT. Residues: CASIVDRNTEAFF.

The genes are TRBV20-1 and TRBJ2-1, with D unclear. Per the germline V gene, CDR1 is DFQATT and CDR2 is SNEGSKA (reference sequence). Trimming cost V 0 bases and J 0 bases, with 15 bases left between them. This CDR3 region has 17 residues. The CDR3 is CSARDLGELFSYNEQFF. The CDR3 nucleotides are TGCAGTGCTAGAGATCTTGGCGAACTCTTCTCCTACAATGAGCAGTTCTTC.

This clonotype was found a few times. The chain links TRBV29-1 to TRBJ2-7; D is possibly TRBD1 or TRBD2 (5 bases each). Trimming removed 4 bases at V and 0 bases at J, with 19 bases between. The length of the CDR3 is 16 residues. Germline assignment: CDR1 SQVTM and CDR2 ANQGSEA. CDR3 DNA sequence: TGCAGCGTTGGAGTGATGGGGGTTAGGGGCTCCTACGAGCAGTACTTC. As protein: CSVGVMGVRGSYEQYF.

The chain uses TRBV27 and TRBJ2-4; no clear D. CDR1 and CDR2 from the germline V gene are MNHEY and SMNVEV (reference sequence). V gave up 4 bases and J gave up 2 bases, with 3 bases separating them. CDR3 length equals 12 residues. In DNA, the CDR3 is TGTGCCAGCAGTTCATCCAAAAACATTCAGTACTTC. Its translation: CASSSSKNIQYF.

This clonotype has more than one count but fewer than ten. The CDR3, as DNA: TGCGCCAGCAGCTTGGAAGGGGGCGACAATGAGCAGTTCTTC. Its protein product is CASSLEGGDNEQFF. The chain couples TRBV5-1 to TRBJ2-1; 7 nucleotides match TRBD1. With V trimmed by 0 bases and J by 5 bases, 2 bases remained unmatched. The CDR3 has 14 amino acids. Germline lookup yields CDR1 SGHRS and CDR2 YFSETQ.